This TCR beta chain was retrieved from a study of graft-versus-host responses after intestinal transplantation. Study in general: Each recipient received a multivisceral, liver-intestinal, or isolated intestinal graft.

As concerns this clone: Its antigen is unidentified.

Assay used: immunoSEQ multiplex PCR; TCRdb lists only in-frame clones, some missing. This repertoire shows tens of thousands of clones, 85% to 95% found once; its top ten account for about 8%. The V gene's germline CDR1 is PRHDT and CDR2 FYEKMQ (reference sequence). V was shortened by 1 base and J by 5 bases, with 3 bases between the two germline ends. The CDR3 is 11 amino acids. The sequences come from unstimulated CD8+ T cells sorted from spleen or lymph node cells, collected before transplant. The TCR was taken from a human donor who was the organ donor for an intestinal transplant. The V and J genes are TRBV13 and TRBJ2-7; no clear D gene. The CDR3 sequence is CASSLEDEQYF. CDR3 DNA sequence: TGTGCCAGCAGCTTAGAGGACGAGCAGTACTTC.